This TCR beta chain was recorded in a study of monozygotic twins with inflammatory bowel disease. TCRdb reanalyzed the 5' RACE reads and collapses them to one entry per CDR3 protein, without DNA. The table lists about 420,000 distinct CDR3 sequences, with 2% to 2.5% in the top ten. The CDR3 is 15 residues long. Per germline, CDR1 MGHRA and CDR2 YSYEKL. With respect to this clonotype: Its antigen is not identified.

The study's findings and limits: The data did not back a single strong IBD-associated clonotype or signal.

This clonotype was obtained from a human donor with ulcerative colitis or Crohn's disease, or a healthy co-twin of an affected twin (not recorded which). J is TRBJ2-5 and V is TRBV4-1; the TRBD1 assignment by TCRdb is unverifiable without DNA. The sample consisted of blood. CDR3 region: CASSQDSGESETQYF.